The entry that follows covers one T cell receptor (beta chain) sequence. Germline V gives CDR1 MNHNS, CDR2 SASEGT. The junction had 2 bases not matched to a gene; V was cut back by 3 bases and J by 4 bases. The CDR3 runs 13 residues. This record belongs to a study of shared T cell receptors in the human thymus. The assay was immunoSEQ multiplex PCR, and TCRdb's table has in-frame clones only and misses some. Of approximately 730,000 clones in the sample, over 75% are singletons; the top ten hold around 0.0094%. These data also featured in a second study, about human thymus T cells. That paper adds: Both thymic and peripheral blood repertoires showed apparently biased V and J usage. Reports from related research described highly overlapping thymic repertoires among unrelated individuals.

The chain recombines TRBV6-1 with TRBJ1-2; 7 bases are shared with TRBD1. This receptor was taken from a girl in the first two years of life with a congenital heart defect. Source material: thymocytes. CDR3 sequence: CASSEGQRYGYTF. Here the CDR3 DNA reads TGTGCCAGCAGTGAGGGACAGCGCTATGGCTACACCTTC.